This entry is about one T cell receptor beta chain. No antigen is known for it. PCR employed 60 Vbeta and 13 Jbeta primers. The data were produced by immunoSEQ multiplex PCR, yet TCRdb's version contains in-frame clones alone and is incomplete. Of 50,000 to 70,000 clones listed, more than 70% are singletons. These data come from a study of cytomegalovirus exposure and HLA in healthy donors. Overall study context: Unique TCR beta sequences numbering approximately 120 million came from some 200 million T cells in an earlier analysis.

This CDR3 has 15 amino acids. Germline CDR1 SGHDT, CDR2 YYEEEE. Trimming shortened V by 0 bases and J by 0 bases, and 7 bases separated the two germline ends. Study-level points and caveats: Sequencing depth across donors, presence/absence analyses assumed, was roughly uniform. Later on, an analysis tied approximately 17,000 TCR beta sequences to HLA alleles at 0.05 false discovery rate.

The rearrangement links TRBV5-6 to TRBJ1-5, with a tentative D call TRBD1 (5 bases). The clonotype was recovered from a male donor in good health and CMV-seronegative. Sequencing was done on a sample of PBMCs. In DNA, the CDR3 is TGTGCCAGCAGCTTGGGACAGTATAGCAATCAGCCCCAGCATTTT. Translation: CASSLGQYSNQPQHF. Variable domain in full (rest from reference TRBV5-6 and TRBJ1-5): DAGVTQSPTHLIKTRGQQVTLRCSPKSGHDTVSWYQQALGQGPQFIFQYYEEEERQRGNFPDRFSGHQFPNYSSELNVNALLLGDSALYLCASSLGQYSNQPQHFGDGTRLSIL.